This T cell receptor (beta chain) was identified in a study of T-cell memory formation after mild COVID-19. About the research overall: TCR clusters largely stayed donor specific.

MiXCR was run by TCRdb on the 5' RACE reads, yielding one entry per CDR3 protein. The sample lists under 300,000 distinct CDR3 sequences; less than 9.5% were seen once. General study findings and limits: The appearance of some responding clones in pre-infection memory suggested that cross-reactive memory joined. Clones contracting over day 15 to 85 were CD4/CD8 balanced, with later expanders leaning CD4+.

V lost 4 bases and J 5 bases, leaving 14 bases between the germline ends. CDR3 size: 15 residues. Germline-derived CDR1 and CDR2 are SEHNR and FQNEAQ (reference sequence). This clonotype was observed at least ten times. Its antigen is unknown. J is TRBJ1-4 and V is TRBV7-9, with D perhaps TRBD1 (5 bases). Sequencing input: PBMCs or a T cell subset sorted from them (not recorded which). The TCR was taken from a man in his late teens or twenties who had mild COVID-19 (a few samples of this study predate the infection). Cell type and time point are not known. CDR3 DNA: TGTGCCAGCAGCTACCAGGGTTTCCGGAATGAAAAACTGTTTTTT. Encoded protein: CASSYQGFRNEKLFF.